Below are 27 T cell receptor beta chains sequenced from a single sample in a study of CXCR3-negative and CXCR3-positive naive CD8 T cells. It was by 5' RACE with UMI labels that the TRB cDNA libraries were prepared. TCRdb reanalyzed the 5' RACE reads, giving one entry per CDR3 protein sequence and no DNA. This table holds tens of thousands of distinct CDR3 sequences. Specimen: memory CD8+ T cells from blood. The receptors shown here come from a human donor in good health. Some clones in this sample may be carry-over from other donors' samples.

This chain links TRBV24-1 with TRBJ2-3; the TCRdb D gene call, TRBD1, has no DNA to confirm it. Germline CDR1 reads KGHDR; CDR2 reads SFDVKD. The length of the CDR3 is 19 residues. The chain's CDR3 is CATSDFLAGGDYESDTQYF.

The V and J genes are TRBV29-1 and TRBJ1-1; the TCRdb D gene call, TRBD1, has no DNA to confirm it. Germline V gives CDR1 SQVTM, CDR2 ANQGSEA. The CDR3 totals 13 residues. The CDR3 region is CSVASGGADGAFF.

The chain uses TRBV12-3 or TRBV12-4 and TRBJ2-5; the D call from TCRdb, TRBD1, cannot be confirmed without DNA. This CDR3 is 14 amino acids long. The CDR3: CASTPDRGQETQYF.

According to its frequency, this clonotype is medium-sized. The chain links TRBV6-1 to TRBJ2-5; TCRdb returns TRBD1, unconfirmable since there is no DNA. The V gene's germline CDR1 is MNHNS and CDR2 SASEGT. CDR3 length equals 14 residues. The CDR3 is CASSVGWGRETQYF.

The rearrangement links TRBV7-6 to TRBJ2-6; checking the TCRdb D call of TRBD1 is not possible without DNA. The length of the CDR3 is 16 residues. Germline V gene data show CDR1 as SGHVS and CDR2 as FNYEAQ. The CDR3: CASSSGEGHGANVLTF. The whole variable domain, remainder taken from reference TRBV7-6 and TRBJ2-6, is GAGVSQSPRYKVTKRGQDVALRCDPISGHVSLYWYRQALGQGPEFLTYFNYEAQQDKSGLPNDRFSAERPEGSISTLTIQRTEQRDSAMYRCASSSGEGHGANVLTFGAGSRLTVL.

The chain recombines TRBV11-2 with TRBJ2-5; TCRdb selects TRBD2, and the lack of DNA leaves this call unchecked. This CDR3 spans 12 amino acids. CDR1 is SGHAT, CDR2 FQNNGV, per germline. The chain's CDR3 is CASSPAADELGF. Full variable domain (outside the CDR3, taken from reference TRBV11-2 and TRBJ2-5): EAGVAQSPRYKIIEKRQSVAFWCNPISGHATLYWYQQILGQGPKLLIQFQNNGVVDDSQLPKDRFSAERLKGVDSTLKIQPAKLEDSAVYLCASSPAADELGFGPGTRLLVL.

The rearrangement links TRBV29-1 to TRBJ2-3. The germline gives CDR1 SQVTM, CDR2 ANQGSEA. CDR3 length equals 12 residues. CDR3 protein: CSVEGDTDTQYF.

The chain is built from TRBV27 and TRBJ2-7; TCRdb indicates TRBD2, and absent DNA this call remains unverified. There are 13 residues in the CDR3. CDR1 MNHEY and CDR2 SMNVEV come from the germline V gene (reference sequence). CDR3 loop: CASSWTDSYEQYF.

The CDR3 loop reads CASRKGSYNEQFF. V usage is TRBV19 and J usage is TRBJ2-1. The CDR3 totals 13 residues. The germline CDR1 and CDR2 sequences are LNHDA and SQIVND (reference sequence).

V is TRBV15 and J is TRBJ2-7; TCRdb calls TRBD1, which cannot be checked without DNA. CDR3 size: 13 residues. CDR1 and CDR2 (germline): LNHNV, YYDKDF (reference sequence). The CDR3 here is CATSEDRAYEQYF.

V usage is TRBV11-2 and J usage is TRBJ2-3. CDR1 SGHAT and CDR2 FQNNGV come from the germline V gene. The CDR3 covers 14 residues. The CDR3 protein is CASSLGASSDTQYF.

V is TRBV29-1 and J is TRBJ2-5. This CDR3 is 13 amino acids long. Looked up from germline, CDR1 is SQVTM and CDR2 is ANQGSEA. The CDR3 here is CSVEGGEAETQYF. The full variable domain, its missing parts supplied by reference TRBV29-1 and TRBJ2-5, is SAVISQKPSRDICQRGTSLTIQCQVDSQVTMMFWYRQQPGQSLTLIATANQGSEATYESGFVIDKFPISRPNLTFSTLTVSNMSPEDSSIYLCSVEGGEAETQYFGPGTRLLVL.

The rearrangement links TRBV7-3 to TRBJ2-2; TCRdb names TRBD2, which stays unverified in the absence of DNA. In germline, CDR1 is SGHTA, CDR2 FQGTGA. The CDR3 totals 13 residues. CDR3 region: CASRSGLAGELFF.

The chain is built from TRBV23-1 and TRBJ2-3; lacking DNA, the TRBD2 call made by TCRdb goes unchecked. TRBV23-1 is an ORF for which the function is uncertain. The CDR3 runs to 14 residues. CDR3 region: CASTLAGGADTQYF.

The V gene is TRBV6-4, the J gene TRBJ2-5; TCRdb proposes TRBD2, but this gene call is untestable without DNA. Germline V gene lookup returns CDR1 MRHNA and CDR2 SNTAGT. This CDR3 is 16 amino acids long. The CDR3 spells CASSETGLAGQETQYF.

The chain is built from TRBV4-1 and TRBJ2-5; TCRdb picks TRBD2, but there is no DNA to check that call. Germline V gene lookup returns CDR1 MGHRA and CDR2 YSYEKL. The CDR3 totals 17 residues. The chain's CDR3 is CASSQEGRSGSGETQYF.

The CDR3 region is CASSLPGFGRDPYEQYF. The chain combines TRBV7-8 with TRBJ2-7; the D call of TRBD2 rests on TCRdb alone, since no DNA is present to check it. CDR1 SGHVS and CDR2 FQNEAQ come from the germline V gene. The CDR3 loop spans 17 amino acids.

This chain's CDR3 is CSVEEGLTDTQYF. The chain uses TRBV29-1 and TRBJ2-3. The V gene's germline CDR1 is SQVTM and CDR2 ANQGSEA. This CDR3 comprises 13 residues.

The CDR3 region is CASSASGTDTQYF. V is TRBV6-4 and J is TRBJ2-3; TCRdb proposes TRBD2, but this gene call is untestable without DNA. Germline V CDR1 and CDR2: MRHNA, SNTAGT. This CDR3 has 13 amino acids.

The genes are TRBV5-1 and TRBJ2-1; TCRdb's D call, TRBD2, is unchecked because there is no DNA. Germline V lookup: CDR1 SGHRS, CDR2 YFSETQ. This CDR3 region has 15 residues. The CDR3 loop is CASTIEGLVSNEQFF.

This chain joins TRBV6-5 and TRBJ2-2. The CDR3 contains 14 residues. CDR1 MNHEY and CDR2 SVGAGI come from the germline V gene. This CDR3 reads CASSLRTNTGELFF.

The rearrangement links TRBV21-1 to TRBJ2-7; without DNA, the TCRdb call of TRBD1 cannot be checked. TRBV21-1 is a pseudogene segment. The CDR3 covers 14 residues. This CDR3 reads CASSGGTGSYEQYF.

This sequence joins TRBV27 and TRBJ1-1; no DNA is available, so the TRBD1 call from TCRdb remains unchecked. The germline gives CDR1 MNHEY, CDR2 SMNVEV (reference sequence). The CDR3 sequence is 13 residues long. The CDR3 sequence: CASSFGGTAEAFF.

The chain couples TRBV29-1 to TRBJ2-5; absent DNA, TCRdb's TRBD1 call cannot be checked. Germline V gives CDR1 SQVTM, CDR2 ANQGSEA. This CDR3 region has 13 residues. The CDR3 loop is CSVEESGGETQYF.

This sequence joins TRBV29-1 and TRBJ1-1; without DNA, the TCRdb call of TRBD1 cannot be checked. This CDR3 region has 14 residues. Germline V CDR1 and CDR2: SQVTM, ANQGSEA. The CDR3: CSVDPTGAGTEAFF. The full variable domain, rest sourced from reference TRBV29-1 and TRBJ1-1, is SAVISQKPSRDICQRGTSLTIQCQVDSQVTMMFWYRQQPGQSLTLIATANQGSEATYESGFVIDKFPISRPNLTFSTLTVSNMSPEDSSIYLCSVDPTGAGTEAFFGQGTRLTVV.

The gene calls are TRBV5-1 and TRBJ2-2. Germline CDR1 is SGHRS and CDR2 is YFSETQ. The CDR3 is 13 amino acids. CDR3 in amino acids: CASSQTTTGELFF.

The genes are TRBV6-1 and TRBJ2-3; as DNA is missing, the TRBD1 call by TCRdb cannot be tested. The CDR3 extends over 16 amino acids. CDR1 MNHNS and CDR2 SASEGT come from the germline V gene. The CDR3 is CASSDGYGGTTDTQYF.